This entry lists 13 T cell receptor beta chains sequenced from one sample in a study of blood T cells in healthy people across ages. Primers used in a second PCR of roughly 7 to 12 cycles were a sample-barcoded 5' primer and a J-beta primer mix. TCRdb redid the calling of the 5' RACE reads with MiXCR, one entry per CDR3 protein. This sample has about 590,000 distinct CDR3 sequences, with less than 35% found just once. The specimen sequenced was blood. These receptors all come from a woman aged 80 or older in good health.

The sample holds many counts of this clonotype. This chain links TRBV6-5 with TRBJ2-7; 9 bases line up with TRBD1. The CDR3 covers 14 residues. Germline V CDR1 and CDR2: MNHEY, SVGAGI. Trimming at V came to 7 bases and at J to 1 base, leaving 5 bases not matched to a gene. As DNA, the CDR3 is TGTGCCAGCACCCCCGGGACAGGGTCCTACGAGCAGTACTTC. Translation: CASTPGTGSYEQYF.

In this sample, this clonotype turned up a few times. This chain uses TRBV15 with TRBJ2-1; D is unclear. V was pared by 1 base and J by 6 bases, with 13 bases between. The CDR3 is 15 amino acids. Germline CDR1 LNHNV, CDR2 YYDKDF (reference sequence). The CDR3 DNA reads TGTGCCACCAGCAGAGGGCAGTTAACTGGCAATGAGCAGTTCTTC. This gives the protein CATSRGQLTGNEQFF. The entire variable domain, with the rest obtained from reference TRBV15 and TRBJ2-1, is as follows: DAMVIQNPRYQVTQFGKPVTLSCSQTLNHNVMYWYQQKSSQAPKLLFHYYDKDFNNEADTPDNFQSRRPNTSFCFLDIRSPGLGDTAMYLCATSRGQLTGNEQFFGPGTRLTVL.

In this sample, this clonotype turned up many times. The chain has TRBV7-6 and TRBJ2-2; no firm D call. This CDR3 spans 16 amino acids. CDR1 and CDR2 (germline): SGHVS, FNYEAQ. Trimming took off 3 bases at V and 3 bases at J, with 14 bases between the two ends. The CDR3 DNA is TGTGCCAGCAGCTTCTCCCATGGGTCGGACACCGGGGAGCTGTTTTTT. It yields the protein CASSFSHGSDTGELFF.

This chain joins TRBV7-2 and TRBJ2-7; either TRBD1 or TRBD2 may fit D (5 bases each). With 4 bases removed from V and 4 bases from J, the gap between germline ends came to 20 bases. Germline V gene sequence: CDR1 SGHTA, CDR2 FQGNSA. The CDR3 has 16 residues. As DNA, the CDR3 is TGTGCCAGCAGCTCCCAAAGTGGGGGAAGCTGGTACGAGCAGTACTTC. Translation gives CASSSQSGGSWYEQYF.

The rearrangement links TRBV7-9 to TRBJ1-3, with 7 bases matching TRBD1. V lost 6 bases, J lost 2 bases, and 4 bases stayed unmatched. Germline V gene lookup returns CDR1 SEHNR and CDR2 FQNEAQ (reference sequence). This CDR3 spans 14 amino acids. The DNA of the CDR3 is TGTGCCAGCAGTTCGACAGGGACTGGAAACACCATATATTTT. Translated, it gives CASSSTGTGNTIYF.

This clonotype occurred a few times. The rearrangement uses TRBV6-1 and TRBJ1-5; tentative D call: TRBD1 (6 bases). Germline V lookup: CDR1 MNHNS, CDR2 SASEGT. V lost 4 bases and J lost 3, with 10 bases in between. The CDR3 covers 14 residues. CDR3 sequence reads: CASSVTGTNQPQHF. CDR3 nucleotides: TGTGCCAGCAGTGTGACAGGAACCAATCAGCCCCAGCATTTT.

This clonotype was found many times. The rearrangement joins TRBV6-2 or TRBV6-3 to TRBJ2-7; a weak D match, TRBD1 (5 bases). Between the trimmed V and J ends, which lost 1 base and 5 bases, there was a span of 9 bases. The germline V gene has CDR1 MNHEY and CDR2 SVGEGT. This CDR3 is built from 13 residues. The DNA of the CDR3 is TGTGCCAGCAGTTACTTAAGGGGCCACGAGCAGTACTTC. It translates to CASSYLRGHEQYF.

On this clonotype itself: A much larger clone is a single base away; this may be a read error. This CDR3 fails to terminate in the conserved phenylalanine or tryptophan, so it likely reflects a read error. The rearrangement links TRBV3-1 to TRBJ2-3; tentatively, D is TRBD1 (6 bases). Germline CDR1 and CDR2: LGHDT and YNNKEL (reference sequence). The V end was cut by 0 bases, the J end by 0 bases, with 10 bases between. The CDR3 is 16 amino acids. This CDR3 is CASSQERQASTDTQYS. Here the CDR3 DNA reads TGTGCCAGCAGCCAAGAGCGACAGGCTAGCACAGATACGCAGTATTCT.

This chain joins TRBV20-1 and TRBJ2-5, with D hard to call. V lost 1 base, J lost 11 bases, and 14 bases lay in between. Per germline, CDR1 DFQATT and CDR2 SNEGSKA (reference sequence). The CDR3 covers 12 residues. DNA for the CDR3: TGCAGTGCTAGAGGCTATAACAATGAGCAGTACTTC. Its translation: CSARGYNNEQYF.

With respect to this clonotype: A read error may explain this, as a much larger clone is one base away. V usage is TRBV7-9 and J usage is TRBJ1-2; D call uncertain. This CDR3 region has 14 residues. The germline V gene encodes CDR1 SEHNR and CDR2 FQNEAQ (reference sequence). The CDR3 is CSSSPRQSNYGYTF. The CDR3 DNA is TGTTCCAGCAGCCCTCGGCAGTCTAACTATGGCTACACCTTC.

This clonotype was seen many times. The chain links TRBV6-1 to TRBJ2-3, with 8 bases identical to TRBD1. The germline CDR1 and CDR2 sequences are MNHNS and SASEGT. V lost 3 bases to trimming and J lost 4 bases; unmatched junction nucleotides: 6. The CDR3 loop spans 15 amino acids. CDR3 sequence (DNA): TGTGCCAGCAGTGAGGTTTGGACAGGGCCAGATACGCAGTATTTT. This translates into CASSEVWTGPDTQYF.

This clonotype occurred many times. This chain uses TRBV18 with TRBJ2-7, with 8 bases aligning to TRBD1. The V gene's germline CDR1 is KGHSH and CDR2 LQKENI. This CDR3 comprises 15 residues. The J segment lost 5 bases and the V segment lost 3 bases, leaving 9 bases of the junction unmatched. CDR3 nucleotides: TGTGCCAGCTCACCTTTTTCAGGACAGGGCAACGAGCAGTACTTC. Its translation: CASSPFSGQGNEQYF.

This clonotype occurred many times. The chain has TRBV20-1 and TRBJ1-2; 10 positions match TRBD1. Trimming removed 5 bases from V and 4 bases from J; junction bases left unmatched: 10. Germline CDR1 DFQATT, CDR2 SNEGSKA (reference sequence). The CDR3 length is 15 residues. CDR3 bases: TGCAGTGCTCTCCGGGACAGGGGACGGAGCTATGGCTACACCTTC. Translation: CSALRDRGRSYGYTF.